These 21 T cell receptor beta chains were all obtained from the same sample, sequenced in a study of T-cell memory formation after mild COVID-19. TCRdb reanalysed the 5' RACE reads using MiXCR and keeps one entry per CDR3 protein. The sample lists 30,000 to 45,000 distinct CDR3 sequences, about 10% occurring once. The sample consisted of PBMCs or a T cell subset sorted from them (not recorded which). The receptor source for this set is a man between 18 and 35 years old who had mild COVID-19 (a few samples of this study predate the infection). Cell type and time point are not known.

This clonotype has at least ten counts. The genes are TRBV20-1 and TRBJ2-7; D may be TRBD2 (6 bases). This CDR3 is 14 amino acids long. Trimming removed 5 bases from V and 3 bases from J, with 17 bases in between. The V gene's germline CDR1 is DFQATT and CDR2 SNEGSKA (reference sequence). CDR3 protein: CSAALSRGSYEQYF. The CDR3 coding sequence is TGCAGTGCTGCCCTGAGTCGGGGGAGCTACGAGCAGTACTTC.

V is TRBV24-1 and J is TRBJ2-2; 9 positions match TRBD1. The V segment lost 2 bases and the J segment 5 bases; nucleotides outside the gene matches: 2. Germline CDR1 KGHDR, CDR2 SFDVKD. This CDR3 is built from 15 residues. CDR3 in DNA: TGTGCCACCAGTGATTCGGGACAGGGTACCGGGGAGCTGTTTTTT. Translating it yields CATSDSGQGTGELFF.

This clonotype has at least ten counts. The chain couples TRBV12-3 or TRBV12-4 to TRBJ1-6; 7 bases match TRBD1. This CDR3 is 16 amino acids long. V was clipped by 5 bases and J by 7 bases; unmatched bases: 11. CDR3 residues: CASSNTGAGVNSPLHF. As DNA, the CDR3 is TGTGCCAGCAGTAATACAGGGGCAGGGGTCAATTCACCCCTCCACTTT.

This sequence joins TRBV7-6 and TRBJ1-4, with 7 bases identical to TRBD1. The CDR3 loop spans 15 amino acids. Germline CDR1 and CDR2: SGHVS and FNYEAQ. Unmatched junction bases numbered 3, after V lost 1 base and J lost 4 bases. CDR3 loop: CASSLEGDSNEKLFF. The CDR3 DNA reads as TGTGCCAGCAGCTTAGAAGGGGACAGTAATGAAAAACTGTTTTTT.

CDR3 protein: CASSPRGVAEAFF. CDR3 DNA: TGTGCCAGCAGCCCGAGAGGGGTCGCTGAAGCTTTCTTT. The chain joins TRBV7-3 to TRBJ1-1; D possibly corresponds to TRBD1 (5 bases). V dropped 5 bases and J dropped 6 bases, with 13 bases sitting between them. The CDR3 runs 13 residues. The germline V gene encodes CDR1 SGHTA and CDR2 FQGTGA.

In its sample, this clonotype was seen many times. The V call is TRBV10-3, the J call TRBJ2-1; 15 bases align to TRBD2. V shed 10 bases and J 14 bases; nucleotides not matched to a gene: 6. Germline CDR1 is ENHRY and CDR2 is SYGVKD. There are 12 residues in the CDR3. CDR3 sequence: CATGLAGGLEFF. The CDR3 DNA is TGTGCCACCGGACTAGCGGGGGGGCTGGAGTTCTTC.

V and J are TRBV7-3 and TRBJ2-1; D might be TRBD2 (6 bases). V dropped 5 bases and J dropped 4 bases, with 18 bases sitting between them. Germline V gene lookup returns CDR1 SGHTA and CDR2 FQGTGA. This CDR3 has 16 residues. CDR3 region: CASSHSPRLVYNEQFF. The CDR3 DNA sequence: TGTGCCAGCAGCCACTCGCCCCGACTAGTATACAATGAGCAGTTCTTC.

This clonotype was seen ten or more times. The chain joins TRBV20-1 to TRBJ2-3; perhaps TRBD1 as D (6 bases). Germline lookup yields CDR1 DFQATT and CDR2 SNEGSKA (reference sequence). Trimming pared 0 bases from V and 2 bases from J, leaving 15 bases between. The CDR3 has 16 residues. Written as DNA, the CDR3 is TGCAGTGCTAGAGAGTGGGGGCTGGGGGCCACAGATACGCAGTATTTT. Translation: CSAREWGLGATDTQYF.

This clonotype was detected ten times or more. The chain employs TRBV7-2 and TRBJ2-7; D is possibly TRBD1 (6 bases). V lost 3 bases, J lost 2 bases, and 11 bases lay in between. There are 14 residues in the CDR3. CDR1 is SGHTA, CDR2 FQGNSA, per germline. This CDR3 is CASSLGTKTYEQYF. The CDR3 coding sequence is TGTGCCAGCAGCTTGGGGACAAAAACCTACGAGCAGTACTTC.

This clonotype appeared many times. The chain joins TRBV14 to TRBJ2-1; either TRBD1 or TRBD2 may supply D (6 bases each). Germline loops: CDR1 SGHDN, CDR2 FVKESK. V was clipped by 0 bases and J by 12 bases, with 18 bases between them. CDR3 length equals 15 residues. CDR3 coding DNA: TGTGCCAGCAGCCAAGATCTCCGAGGGGGGTTAGGGCAGTTCTTC. It is translated as CASSQDLRGGLGQFF.

This clonotype was seen ten or more times. The chain recombines TRBV7-9 with TRBJ2-5; D ambiguous. Germline V gene data show CDR1 as SEHNR and CDR2 as FQNEAQ (reference sequence). Trimming cost V 3 bases and J 6 bases, with 5 bases left between them. The CDR3 spans 11 residues. DNA of the CDR3: TGTGCCAGCAGCTTTATGAAGACCCAGTACTTC. Translated: CASSFMKTQYF.

This clonotype showed up many times. The CDR3 is CASSLRGRVTEAFF. The CDR3 DNA reads as TGCGCCAGCAGCTTGAGGGGGAGGGTCACTGAAGCTTTCTTT. V is TRBV5-1 and J is TRBJ1-1; TRBD1 might be the D (6 bases). V gave up 1 base and J gave up 4 bases, with 11 bases separating them. In germline, CDR1 is SGHRS, CDR2 YFSETQ. There are 14 residues in the CDR3.

This clonotype occurred many times. The J gene is TRBJ1-6, the V gene TRBV6-6, with D hard to call. Germline-derived CDR1 and CDR2 are MNHNY and SVGAGI (reference sequence). The V and J ends lost 8 bases and 9 bases respectively, with 14 bases between them. This CDR3 spans 13 amino acids. CDR3 in amino acids: CASGRPPGSPLHF. In nucleotides, the CDR3 is TGTGCCAGCGGTCGGCCCCCGGGTTCACCCCTCCACTTT.

This clonotype was observed many times. This chain connects TRBV27 to TRBJ2-3; 12 bases agree with TRBD2. CDR1 MNHEY and CDR2 SMNVEV come from the germline V gene (reference sequence). V lost 5 bases to trimming and J lost 1 base; unmatched junction nucleotides: 7. The CDR3 runs to 17 residues. Here the CDR3 reads CASSLLAGGIGTDTQYF. The CDR3, as DNA: TGTGCCAGCAGTCTACTAGCGGGGGGTATCGGCACAGATACGCAGTATTTT.

This clonotype appeared a few times. The chain has TRBV20-1 and TRBJ1-6; TRBD1 might be the D (5 bases). The CDR3 is 14 residues long. V was cut by 4 bases and J by 0 bases, with 7 bases left in between. CDR1 DFQATT and CDR2 SNEGSKA come from the germline V gene (reference sequence). CDR3: CSAKGPSYNSPLHF. DNA of the CDR3: TGCAGTGCTAAGGGGCCCTCCTATAATTCACCCCTCCACTTT.

This clonotype was seen many times. The chain is built from TRBV24-1 and TRBJ2-2; the match to TRBD1 covers 9 bases. Trimming took 6 bases from V and 3 from J; bases not matched to a gene: 4. The germline V gene encodes CDR1 KGHDR and CDR2 SFDVKD. This CDR3 has 15 residues. CDR3: CATSYRDRDTGELFF. As DNA, the CDR3 is TGTGCCACCAGTTACCGGGACAGGGACACCGGGGAGCTGTTTTTT.

At least ten counts were recorded for this clonotype. The gene calls are TRBV6-2 or TRBV6-3 and TRBJ2-3; D may be TRBD2 (5 bases). The CDR3 has 17 residues. In germline, CDR1 is MNHEY, CDR2 SVGEGT. Between the trimmed V and J ends, which lost 2 bases and 0 bases, there was a span of 15 bases. CDR3 residues: CASSYGRASPSTDTQYF. DNA for the CDR3: TGTGCCAGCAGTTACGGGCGAGCTAGCCCCAGCACAGATACGCAGTATTTT.

This clonotype was seen at least ten times. J is TRBJ1-2 and V is TRBV27; D may be TRBD1 (6 bases). Germline CDR1 MNHEY, CDR2 SMNVEV (reference sequence). V was pared by 5 bases and J by 0 bases, with 13 bases between. The CDR3 covers 15 residues. CDR3 nucleotide sequence: TGTGCCAGCAGTCCTTTCGACAGGCCTAACTATGGCTACACCTTC. This encodes CASSPFDRPNYGYTF.

This clonotype was seen many times. V usage is TRBV28 and J usage is TRBJ1-6, with D maybe TRBD1 (6 bases). CDR1 and CDR2 from the germline V gene are MDHEN and SYDVKM. V was shortened by 6 bases and J by 2 bases, with 14 bases between the two germline ends. This CDR3 is 16 amino acids long. Written as DNA, the CDR3 is TGTGCCAGCAGCCCCTACAGGGCCGCCTATAATTCACCCCTCCACTTT. Amino acid sequence: CASSPYRAAYNSPLHF.

At least ten counts were recorded for this clonotype. This chain links TRBV30 with TRBJ1-3; D is undetermined. Trimming left V 4 bases short and J 0 bases short, with 7 bases between. Germline CDR1 GTSNPN, CDR2 SVGIG (reference sequence). The CDR3 loop spans 13 amino acids. The CDR3 region is CAWNSISGNTIYF. The CDR3 nucleotides are TGTGCCTGGAATTCCATCTCTGGAAACACCATATATTTT.

This clonotype occurred many times. The chain combines TRBV11-2 with TRBJ2-1; 8 bases align to TRBD2. In germline, CDR1 is SGHAT, CDR2 FQNNGV. The length of the CDR3 is 19 residues. Germline trimming cut 5 bases from V and 2 bases from J; bases unmatched to any gene: 17. CDR3 sequence reads: CASSPLLLGTSRPYNEQFF. DNA for the CDR3: TGTGCCAGCAGCCCACTATTATTGGGGACTAGTCGGCCCTACAATGAGCAGTTCTTC.